One and the same sample provided the 30 T cell receptor beta chains below, sequenced in a study of blood T cell repertoires in COVID-19. Data came from immunoSEQ multiplex PCR; TCRdb stores just in-frame clones and leaves some out. The table lists around 500,000 clones, approximately 85% of them singletons. The sequencing input was peripheral blood. These receptors were collected from a human donor in a cohort sampled during active COVID-19.

This chain joins TRBV2 and TRBJ2-7; tentatively, D is TRBD2 (5 bases). Germline CDR1 and CDR2: SNHLY and FYNNEI. The CDR3 is 16 residues long. Trimming removed 5 bases from V and 0 bases from J, with 17 bases in between. The CDR3 region is CASSHLHERGSYEQYF. The CDR3 DNA is TGTGCCAGCAGTCACTTACACGAACGGGGCTCCTACGAGCAGTACTTC.

The chain uses TRBV28 and TRBJ1-1; D gene uncertain. Germline CDR1 reads MDHEN; CDR2 reads SYDVKM. V was shortened by 3 bases and J by 0 bases, with 14 bases between the two germline ends. There are 16 residues in the CDR3. CDR3 sequence reads: CASSLAGTTLNTEAFF. In nucleotides, the CDR3 is TGTGCCAGCAGTTTGGCAGGTACCACCTTGAACACTGAAGCTTTCTTT.

CDR3 in amino acids: CASSLLAGGPDGELFF. DNA for the CDR3: TGCGCCAGCAGCTTGCTTGCGGGAGGGCCGGACGGGGAGCTGTTTTTT. The chain joins TRBV5-1 to TRBJ2-2, with TRBD2 matching over 9 bases. Germline V gene lookup returns CDR1 SGHRS and CDR2 YFSETQ. V lost 1 base and J lost 7; bases outside the gene matches: 8. The CDR3 length is 16 residues. The complete variable domain, with remaining parts taken from reference TRBV5-1 and TRBJ2-2, reads KAGVTQTPRYLIKTRGQQVTLSCSPISGHRSVSWYQQTPGQGLQFLFEYFSETQRNKGNFPGRFSGRQFSNSRSEMNVSTLELGDSALYLCASSLLAGGPDGELFFGEGSRLTVL.

This chain links TRBV29-1 with TRBJ2-5, with D perhaps TRBD2 (5 bases). Germline V gene sequence: CDR1 SQVTM, CDR2 ANQGSEA. The V end was cut by 2 bases, the J end by 1 base, with 11 bases between. The length of the CDR3 is 14 residues. CDR3 residues: CSVECPDSQETQYF. CDR3 bases: TGCAGCGTTGAATGCCCGGACTCCCAAGAGACCCAGTACTTC.

This chain joins TRBV7-3 and TRBJ2-3; TRBD1 might be the D (6 bases). Germline V CDR1 and CDR2: SGHTA, FQGTGA. The CDR3 extends over 15 amino acids. The germline V and J ends were trimmed by 5 bases and 4 bases, with 16 bases remaining between them. For the CDR3, the DNA is TGTGCCAGCAGCACCCGGTGGGGGCAGGCAGATACGCAGTATTTT. Encoded protein: CASSTRWGQADTQYF.

This rearrangement joins TRBV5-4 to TRBJ1-2; 9 bases are shared with TRBD1. J was trimmed by 7 bases and V by 2 bases; bases with no gene match: 3. The CDR3 is made up of 13 amino acids. Germline CDR1 is SGHNT and CDR2 is YYREEE (reference sequence). CDR3 nucleotide sequence: TGTGCCAGCAGCTTACAGGGGGCCGGTGGCTACACCTTC. Its translation is CASSLQGAGGYTF. The whole variable domain, filled in from reference TRBV5-4 and TRBJ1-2, reads ETGVTQSPTHLIKTRGQQVTLRCSSQSGHNTVSWYQQALGQGPQFIFQYYREEENGRGNFPPRFSGLQFPNYSSELNVNALELDDSALYLCASSLQGAGGYTFGSGTRLTVV.

This chain uses TRBV5-4 with TRBJ2-1; 10 bases line up with TRBD2. Germline assignment: CDR1 SGHNT and CDR2 YYREEE (reference sequence). The CDR3 covers 15 residues. V trimming: 1 base; J trimming: 6 bases; junction bases outside the gene matches: 4. In DNA form, the CDR3 reads TGTGCCAGCAGCTTGTATCTAGCGGGAGCCAATGAGCAGTTCTTC. The encoded protein is CASSLYLAGANEQFF.

The chain uses TRBV27 and TRBJ1-1; TRBD1 is a possible D gene (5 bases). CDR1 is MNHEY and CDR2 is SMNVEV in the germline V gene (reference sequence). V was trimmed by 5 bases and J by 2 bases, leaving 18 bases between them. The CDR3 has 16 amino acids. The CDR3 sequence: CASSEKGLLGNTEAFF. Written as DNA, the CDR3 is TGTGCCAGCAGTGAAAAGGGACTTCTAGGCAACACTGAAGCTTTCTTT.

The table lists this clone with a few counts. The chain couples TRBV14 to TRBJ2-1; 10 positions match TRBD2. The germline V gene encodes CDR1 SGHDN and CDR2 FVKESK. This CDR3 is built from 18 residues. V shed 0 bases, J shed 10 bases, and the junction held 15 bases outside the gene matches. CDR3 in DNA: TGTGCCAGCAGCCAAGATCTTTCTTTCGGACTAGCGGATAGGGAGCAGTTCTTC. Translated, it gives CASSQDLSFGLADREQFF.

The chain combines TRBV7-8 with TRBJ1-1, with D unresolved. This CDR3 spans 16 amino acids. The germline gives CDR1 SGHVS, CDR2 FQNEAQ. V was pared by 8 bases and J by 3 bases, with 22 bases between. This CDR3 is CASQGATEGWDTEAFF. DNA of the CDR3: TGTGCCAGCCAAGGCGCGACGGAGGGATGGGACACTGAAGCTTTCTTT.

The chain carries TRBV28 and TRBJ2-7; 13 positions agree with TRBD2. In germline, CDR1 is MDHEN, CDR2 SYDVKM. J was trimmed by 7 bases and V by 6 bases; bases with no gene match: 6. This CDR3 contains 14 residues. The CDR3: CASSLPGLAGEQYF. The CDR3 coding sequence is TGTGCCAGCAGCCTCCCGGGACTAGCGGGAGAGCAGTACTTC.

The rearrangement links TRBV7-9 to TRBJ2-7; 12 bases line up with TRBD2. This CDR3 is 15 amino acids long. The germline gives CDR1 SEHNR, CDR2 FQNEAQ (reference sequence). V was clipped by 5 bases and J by 7 bases; unmatched bases: 9. CDR3 residues: CASSLGLAGSGEQYF. In DNA, the CDR3 is TGTGCCAGCAGCCTAGGACTAGCGGGATCTGGAGAGCAGTACTTC.

The rearrangement uses TRBV7-3 and TRBJ2-7; D is perhaps TRBD2 (6 bases). Germline values: CDR1 SGHTA, CDR2 FQGTGA. The germline V and J ends were trimmed by 3 bases and 7 bases, with 13 bases remaining between them. The CDR3 contains 13 residues. CDR3 loop: CASSFVRDGEQYF. The CDR3, as DNA: TGTGCCAGCAGCTTCGTGCGGGACGGGGAGCAGTACTTC.

This chain links TRBV2 with TRBJ1-1; no firm D call. Germline V gene lookup returns CDR1 SNHLY and CDR2 FYNNEI. Trimming stripped 8 bases from V and 0 bases from J, with 13 bases between. This CDR3 has 14 amino acids. The DNA for the CDR3 is TGTGCCAGCTTACTTTGGGAGGTGAACACTGAAGCTTTCTTT. Its translation is CASLLWEVNTEAFF. The variable domain in full, with the rest retrieved from reference TRBV2 and TRBJ1-1, is EPEVTQTPSHQVTQMGQEVILRCVPISNHLYFYWYRQILGQKVEFLVSFYNNEISEKSEIFDDQFSVERPDGSNFTLKIRSTKLEDSAMYFCASLLWEVNTEAFFGQGTRLTVV.

The chain links TRBV6-5 to TRBJ1-5, with D maybe TRBD1 (6 bases). Germline-derived CDR1 and CDR2 are MNHEY and SVGAGI. V was clipped by 5 bases and J by 4 bases, with 15 bases between them. The length of the CDR3 is 15 residues. The CDR3, as DNA: TGTGCCAGCAGTCTGGCATGGGGGCTGAATCAGCCCCAGCATTTT. As protein: CASSLAWGLNQPQHF.

The chain combines TRBV10-1 with TRBJ2-1, with 13 bases aligning to TRBD2. This CDR3 is 16 amino acids long. After removal of 0 bases from V and 8 bases from J, the junction contained 4 bases not matched to a gene. CDR1 is WNHNN and CDR2 is SYGVQD in the germline V gene (reference sequence). The CDR3 DNA reads as TGCGCCAGCAGTGAGTCGGGGACTAGCGGGGTGGATGAGCAGTTCTTC. This translates into CASSESGTSGVDEQFF.

V gene TRBV19 combines with J gene TRBJ2-3; the match to TRBD2 covers 7 bases. Looked up from germline, CDR1 is LNHDA and CDR2 is SQIVND (reference sequence). The CDR3 sequence is 16 residues long. The J segment lost 4 bases and the V segment lost 5 bases, leaving 12 bases of the junction unmatched. This chain's CDR3 is CASSGGKGRAPDTQYF. The CDR3, as DNA: TGTGCCAGTAGTGGGGGTAAGGGGAGGGCCCCAGATACGCAGTATTTT.

The chain is built from TRBV27 and TRBJ2-6, with no clear D. This CDR3 has 15 residues. V was trimmed by 3 bases and J by 0 bases, leaving 6 bases between them. Looked up from germline, CDR1 is MNHEY and CDR2 is SMNVEV (reference sequence). For the CDR3, the DNA is TGTGCCAGCAGTTTTATCCTCTCTGGGGCCAACGTCCTGACTTTC. Translated: CASSFILSGANVLTF.

This clone appeared once. The chain links TRBV5-1 to TRBJ2-5; 8 bases line up with TRBD1. CDR3 size: 14 residues. The germline CDR1 and CDR2 sequences are SGHRS and YFSETQ. After removal of 6 bases from V and 4 bases from J, the junction contained 8 bases not matched to a gene. For the CDR3, the DNA is TGCGCCAGCAATACAGGGGGTAGGGGAGAGACCCAGTACTTC. It specifies CASNTGGRGETQYF.

The gene calls are TRBV7-8 and TRBJ2-7; 8 nucleotides agree with TRBD1. Germline V gene sequence: CDR1 SGHVS, CDR2 FQNEAQ. This CDR3 region has 14 residues. V lost 4 bases, J lost 6 bases, and 8 bases stayed unmatched. CDR3 in amino acids: CASSSTGAPGEQYF. The DNA of the CDR3 is TGTGCCAGCAGCTCGACAGGGGCCCCTGGCGAGCAGTACTTC.

The CDR3 reads CAWSLGGLGREKLFF. CDR3 sequence (DNA): TGTGCCTGGAGTCTCGGCGGGCTAGGAAGGGAAAAACTGTTTTTT. The chain combines TRBV30 with TRBJ1-4; D is ambiguous. The CDR3 extends over 15 amino acids. The germline V and J ends were trimmed by 2 bases and 8 bases, with 18 bases remaining between them. Germline CDR1 and CDR2: GTSNPN and SVGIG (reference sequence).

The chain carries TRBV13 and TRBJ1-1; TRBD1 matches 9 bases. Germline CDR1 is PRHDT and CDR2 is FYEKMQ (reference sequence). V dropped 1 base and J dropped 8; count of bases not matched to a gene: 5. The CDR3 extends over 14 amino acids. The CDR3 sequence is CASSLAGDREEAFF. The CDR3 DNA reads TGTGCCAGCAGCTTAGCAGGGGACAGGGAGGAAGCTTTCTTT.

The chain employs TRBV7-6 and TRBJ1-3; D unresolved. Trimming took 5 bases from V and 1 from J, leaving 15 bases between them. The length of the CDR3 is 16 residues. The germline V gene has CDR1 SGHVS and CDR2 FNYEAQ. The CDR3 DNA follows: TGTGCCAGCAGCAATCAGGCCAAAGCTTCTGGAAACACCATATATTTT. Its protein product is CASSNQAKASGNTIYF.

This chain uses TRBV6-5 with TRBJ1-1, with D tentatively TRBD1 (5 bases). Germline V gives CDR1 MNHEY, CDR2 SVGAGI. Trimming shortened V by 0 bases and J by 2 bases, and 13 bases separated the two germline ends. CDR3 length: 16 amino acids. The CDR3 sequence is CASSYSRIRTNTEAFF. The CDR3 DNA reads TGTGCCAGCAGTTACTCGAGAATAAGGACAAACACTGAAGCTTTCTTT.

This clone was seen only a few times. V and J are TRBV3-1 (or the pseudogene TRBV3-2) and TRBJ2-2, with TRBD2 matching over 7 bases. This CDR3 has 14 amino acids. V lost 5 bases and J lost 6; bases outside the gene matches: 6. Germline CDR1 LGHDT, CDR2 YNNKEL (reference sequence). This CDR3 reads CASSMLAVAGELFF. The CDR3 DNA sequence: TGTGCCAGCAGCATGCTAGCGGTTGCCGGGGAGCTGTTTTTT.

This rearrangement joins TRBV28 to TRBJ2-1; D perhaps matches TRBD2 (5 bases). CDR1 and CDR2 (germline): MDHEN, SYDVKM. The V end lost 7 bases, the J end lost 0 bases, and 13 bases lay between the germline ends. The length of the CDR3 is 15 residues. In DNA, the CDR3 is TGTGCCAGCACGTCGCCTAGCTTCTCCTACAATGAGCAGTTCTTC. Its protein is CASTSPSFSYNEQFF.

This clone came up once. The J gene is TRBJ2-1, the V gene TRBV11-2, with D possibly being TRBD1 (5 bases). Germline loops: CDR1 SGHAT, CDR2 FQNNGV. The V gene lost 0 bases and the J gene lost 8 bases, with 8 bases spanning the gap. This CDR3 comprises 13 residues. CDR3 sequence reads: CASSLDRVHEQFF. The CDR3 DNA sequence: TGTGCCAGCAGCTTAGACAGGGTTCATGAGCAGTTCTTC.

The V and J genes are TRBV11-3 and TRBJ2-5; 8 bases are a match to TRBD2. V gave up 7 bases and J gave up 4 bases; unmatched junction bases: 8. CDR1 is SGHNT and CDR2 is YENEEA in the germline V gene. There are 14 residues in the CDR3. CDR3 in DNA: TGTGCCAGCAATCGGGGGGGGCCGGGAGAGACCCAGTACTTC. Protein: CASNRGGPGETQYF.

The chain carries TRBV6-6 and TRBJ2-7; 7 bases agree with TRBD2. The germline CDR1 and CDR2 sequences are MNHNY and SVGAGI (reference sequence). The CDR3 has 16 amino acids. Unmatched junction bases numbered 10, after V lost 5 bases and J lost 0 bases. The CDR3 sequence: CASSPRGRESSYEQYF. CDR3 DNA: TGTGCCAGCAGTCCTCGAGGGAGGGAGAGCTCCTACGAGCAGTACTTC.

The V gene is TRBV7-9, the J gene TRBJ1-4, with TRBD1 matching over 11 bases. The length of the CDR3 is 17 residues. Germline V CDR1 and CDR2: SEHNR, FQNEAQ (reference sequence). Trimming cost V 5 bases and J 6 bases; bases outside gene matches: 11. The CDR3 coding sequence is TGTGCCAGCAGCCTTGGACAGGGGGCTGTTTCCTATGAAAAACTGTTTTTT. Its translation is CASSLGQGAVSYEKLFF.